One T cell receptor (beta chain) is described in this entry. Antigen: not known. This sample is drawn from a study of cytomegalovirus exposure and HLA in healthy donors. Study-wide background: Ancestry clustering placed more than 80% of under 450 genotyped donors in the Caucasian-associated cluster.

Regarding the study as a whole: Among the most significant clusters, several appeared linked to common viral pathogens in a later analysis. A later analysis reportedly identified an Asian-associated ancestry cluster as carrying fewer N-insertions than the approximately 730-donor mean.

This CDR3 comprises 11 residues. The V segment lost 3 bases and the J segment 7 bases; nucleotides outside the gene matches: 2. Germline values: CDR1 GTSNPN, CDR2 SVGIG (reference sequence). Amplification used 60 Vbeta primers and 13 Jbeta primers. Produced via immunoSEQ multiplex PCR; TCRdb's table is partial and in-frame only. The sample includes more than 80,000 clones, around 74% seen only once; the top ten take approximately 3.2%. The material sequenced was PBMCs. The chain is built from TRBV30 and TRBJ2-7; TRBD2 agrees at 8 bases. The receptor comes from a female donor in good health and CMV-seropositive. The CDR3 region has the DNA TGTGCCTGGAGCCGACTAGCGGAGCAGTACTTC. Translating it yields CAWSRLAEQYF.